The clone carrying this TCR beta chain was counted a few times. Its antigen remains unknown. Quantitative molecular-barcoded 5'-RACE generated the TCR beta libraries. TCRdb re-analysed the 5' RACE reads in MiXCR, keeping a single row per CDR3 protein. The sample holds approximately 400,000 distinct CDR3 sequences; 25% to 30% are singletons and the top ten take about 1%. This sample was included in a study of CD8 T cells in ankylosing spondylitis. CDR3 size: 13 residues. V shed 4 bases and J shed 3 bases, with 13 bases lying between them. Germline V gives CDR1 DFQATT, CDR2 SNEGSKA (reference sequence). Findings and limits, study-wide: Among TCR beta sequences, a motif of fewer than 10 highly homologous variants appeared characteristic of ankylosing spondylitis blood. It was reported that disease-linked clones were significantly enriched in matched ankylosing spondylitis synovial fluid. Relatively scarce in peripheral blood, disease-linked clones were CD8+.

This TCR was sampled from a male donor with ankylosing spondylitis. The rearrangement links TRBV20-1 to TRBJ2-7; D ambiguous. Sequenced: blood, either unsorted or a sorted T cell fraction (not recorded which). Written as DNA, the CDR3 is TGCAGTGCTATGGGTAGAGATGGCTACGAGCAGTACTTC. Translated: CSAMGRDGYEQYF.